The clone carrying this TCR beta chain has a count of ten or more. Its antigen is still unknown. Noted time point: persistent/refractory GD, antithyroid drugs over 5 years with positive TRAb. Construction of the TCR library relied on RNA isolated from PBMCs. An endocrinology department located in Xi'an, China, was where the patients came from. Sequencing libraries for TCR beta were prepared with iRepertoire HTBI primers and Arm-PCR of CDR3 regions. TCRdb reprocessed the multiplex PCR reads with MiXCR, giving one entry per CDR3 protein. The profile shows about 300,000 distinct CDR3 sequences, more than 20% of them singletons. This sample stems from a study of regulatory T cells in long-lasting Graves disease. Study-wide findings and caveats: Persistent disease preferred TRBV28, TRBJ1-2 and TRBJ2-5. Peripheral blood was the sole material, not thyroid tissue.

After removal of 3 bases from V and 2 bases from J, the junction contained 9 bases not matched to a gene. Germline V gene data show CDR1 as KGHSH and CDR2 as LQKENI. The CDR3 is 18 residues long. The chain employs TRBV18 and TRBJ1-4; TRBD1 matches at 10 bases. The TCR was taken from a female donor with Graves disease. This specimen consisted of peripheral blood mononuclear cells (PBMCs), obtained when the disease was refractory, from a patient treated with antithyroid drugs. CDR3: CASSPSGTGDSTNEKLFF. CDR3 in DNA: TGTGCCAGCTCACCCTCCGGGACAGGGGATTCGACTAATGAAAAACTGTTTTTT.